Listed below are T cell receptor beta chains from one sample, sequenced in a study of regulatory T cells. Repertoires were generated with immunoSEQ multiplex PCR, while TCRdb's copy carries only in-frame clones and drops some. Here the sample spans over 25,000 clones, around 92% being singletons. Sequenced input: conventional CD4+ T cells sorted from blood. The receptor set was obtained from a person under 35 with CD3G deficiency. The CDR3 runs from the conserved cysteine through the conserved F or W. Fields, in order: clone size, J gene, V gene, D gene, CDR3 protein, CDR3 DNA. The D gene is left open where the match is weak. The listing skips clone size in some rows; elsewhere it reads once, few, many or a size class.

clone_size: .
j_call: TRBJ2-3
v_call: TRBV5-1
d_call: TRBD1
cdr3_aa: CASSYPGQGVDTQYF
cdr3_nt: TGCGCCAGCAGCTACCCGGGACAGGGGGTAGATACGCAGTATTTT

clone_size: once
j_call: TRBJ2-4
v_call: TRBV19
d_call: TRBD1
cdr3_aa: CASSIGQVANIQYF
cdr3_nt: TGTGCCAGTAGTATTGGACAGGTGGCAAACATTCAGTACTTC

clone_size: few
j_call: TRBJ2-7
v_call: TRBV19
d_call: TRBD2
cdr3_aa: CASGTSGTSKQYF
cdr3_nt: TGTGCCAGTGGGACTAGCGGGACCAGCAAGCAGTACTTC

clone_size: .
j_call: TRBJ1-5
v_call: TRBV6-1
d_call: .
cdr3_aa: CASSDNGGRGSNQPQHF
cdr3_nt: TGTGCCAGCAGTGATAACGGGGGGAGGGGTAGCAATCAGCCCCAGCATTTT

clone_size: .
j_call: TRBJ2-5
v_call: TRBV7-6
d_call: .
cdr3_aa: CASSLALVGTQYF
cdr3_nt: TGTGCCAGCAGCTTAGCTCTTGTAGGGACCCAGTACTTC

clone_size: .
j_call: TRBJ2-3
v_call: TRBV28
d_call: .
cdr3_aa: CASSSGPRRADTQYF
cdr3_nt: TGTGCCAGCAGTTCCGGGCCACGTCGGGCAGATACGCAGTATTTT

clone_size: .
j_call: TRBJ2-2
v_call: TRBV7-9
d_call: TRBD1
cdr3_aa: CASSPGQGLNTGELFF
cdr3_nt: TGTGCCAGCAGCCCGGGACAGGGTTTGAACACCGGGGAGCTGTTTTTT

clone_size: .
j_call: TRBJ2-7
v_call: TRBV28
d_call: TRBD1
cdr3_aa: CASSLTGGTSYEQYF
cdr3_nt: TGTGCCAGCAGTCTAACAGGGGGTACCTCCTACGAGCAGTACTTC

clone_size: .
j_call: TRBJ1-4
v_call: TRBV7-3
d_call: .
cdr3_aa: CASSSVEGKLFF
cdr3_nt: TGTGCCAGCAGCTCCGTGGAGGGAAAACTGTTTTTT

clone_size: .
j_call: TRBJ2-7
v_call: TRBV5-4
d_call: TRBD1
cdr3_aa: CASSFGDRENQQYF
cdr3_nt: TGTGCCAGCAGCTTCGGGGACAGGGAAAATCAGCAGTACTTC

clone_size: .
j_call: TRBJ1-2
v_call: TRBV6-1
d_call: .
cdr3_aa: CASSEQGRNGYTF
cdr3_nt: TGTGCCAGCAGTGAGCAGGGGCGGAATGGCTACACCTTC

clone_size: .
j_call: TRBJ2-7
v_call: TRBV5-4
d_call: .
cdr3_aa: CASSLGTPGRRDYEQYF
cdr3_nt: TGTGCCAGCAGCTTGGGAACTCCGGGGCGACGGGACTACGAGCAGTACTTC

clone_size: once
j_call: TRBJ2-5
v_call: TRBV7-2
d_call: TRBD2
cdr3_aa: CASRGGGARETQYF
cdr3_nt: TGTGCCAGCAGGGGCGGGGGGGCACGAGAGACCCAGTACTTC

clone_size: .
j_call: TRBJ2-4
v_call: TRBV19
d_call: .
cdr3_aa: CASSISVVKNIQYF
cdr3_nt: TGTGCCAGTAGTATATCGGTGGTCAAAAACATTCAGTACTTC

clone_size: .
j_call: TRBJ2-7
v_call: TRBV4-1
d_call: TRBD1
cdr3_aa: CASSQGQGDFYEQYF
cdr3_nt: TGCGCCAGCAGCCAAGGACAGGGGGACTTTTACGAGCAGTACTTC

clone_size: .
j_call: TRBJ1-6
v_call: TRBV9
d_call: .
cdr3_aa: CASSVGAWEMGISPLHF
cdr3_nt: TGTGCCAGCAGCGTAGGCGCCTGGGAAATGGGAATTTCACCCCTCCACTTT

clone_size: .
j_call: TRBJ1-6
v_call: TRBV6-6
d_call: TRBD1
cdr3_aa: CASSSGQSSPLHF
cdr3_nt: TGTGCCAGCAGCTCGGGACAGAGCTCACCCCTCCACTTT

clone_size: .
j_call: TRBJ2-3
v_call: TRBV5-1
d_call: .
cdr3_aa: CASSLAPRRTDTQYF
cdr3_nt: TGCGCCAGCAGCTTGGCGCCCCGTCGCACAGATACGCAGTATTTT

clone_size: .
j_call: TRBJ1-6
v_call: TRBV27
d_call: TRBD1
cdr3_aa: CASSLLRDRVDSPLHF
cdr3_nt: TGTGCCAGCAGTTTACTTCGGGACAGGGTCGATTCACCCCTCCACTTT

clone_size: .
j_call: TRBJ2-3
v_call: TRBV5-1
d_call: TRBD2
cdr3_aa: CASSSLAGSTDTQYF
cdr3_nt: TGCGCCAGCAGCTCTTTAGCGGGAAGCACAGATACGCAGTATTTT

clone_size: .
j_call: TRBJ1-1
v_call: TRBV6-1
d_call: .
cdr3_aa: CASRPLQGTEAFF
cdr3_nt: TGTGCCAGCAGACCACTACAGGGAACTGAAGCTTTCTTT

clone_size: .
j_call: TRBJ2-2
v_call: TRBV5-1
d_call: .
cdr3_aa: CASSLGGGSGELFF
cdr3_nt: TGCGCCAGCAGCTTGGGTGGAGGTTCCGGGGAGCTGTTTTTT

clone_size: once
j_call: TRBJ2-3
v_call: TRBV6-1
d_call: TRBD2
cdr3_aa: CASSEGAGGRDTQYF
cdr3_nt: TGTGCCAGCAGTGAGGGGGCGGGAGGGAGGGATACGCAGTATTTT

clone_size: .
j_call: TRBJ2-7
v_call: TRBV7-8
d_call: TRBD1
cdr3_aa: CASSRQGSSLEQYF
cdr3_nt: TGTGCCAGCAGCCGACAGGGGTCCTCTCTCGAGCAGTACTTC

clone_size: .
j_call: TRBJ2-7
v_call: TRBV7-8
d_call: TRBD1
cdr3_aa: CASSLGTGRTGQYF
cdr3_nt: TGTGCCAGCAGCTTAGGGACAGGTCGGACGGGGCAGTACTTC

clone_size: .
j_call: TRBJ2-3
v_call: TRBV11-2
d_call: TRBD2
cdr3_aa: CAIRTSGGTDTQYF
cdr3_nt: TGTGCCATCCGGACTAGCGGTGGCACAGATACGCAGTATTTT

clone_size: .
j_call: TRBJ1-1
v_call: TRBV28
d_call: .
cdr3_aa: CASRYDAVNTEAFF
cdr3_nt: TGTGCCAGCAGATACGACGCAGTTAACACTGAAGCTTTCTTT